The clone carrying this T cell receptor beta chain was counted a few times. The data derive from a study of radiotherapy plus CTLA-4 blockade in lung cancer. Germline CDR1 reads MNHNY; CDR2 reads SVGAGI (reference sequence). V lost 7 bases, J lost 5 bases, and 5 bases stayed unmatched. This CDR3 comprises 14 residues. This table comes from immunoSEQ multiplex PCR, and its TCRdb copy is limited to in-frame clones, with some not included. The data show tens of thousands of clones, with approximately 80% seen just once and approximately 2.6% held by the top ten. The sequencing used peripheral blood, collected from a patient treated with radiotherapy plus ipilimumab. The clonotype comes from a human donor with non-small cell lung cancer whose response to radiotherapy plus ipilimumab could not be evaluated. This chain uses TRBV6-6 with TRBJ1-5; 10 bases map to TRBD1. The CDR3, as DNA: TGTGCCAGCAAAACGGGACAGGGGCATCAGCCCCAGCATTTT. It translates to CASKTGQGHQPQHF.